This T cell receptor beta chain was identified in a study of blood T cell repertoires in COVID-19. Overall study: Samples representing acute and convalescent COVID-19 were sourced from the United States, Italy and Spain. T cells, B-cell-depleted T cells, or PBMCs supplied cDNA or gDNA.

Looked up from germline, CDR1 is SEHNR and CDR2 is FQNEAQ (reference sequence). The CDR3 length is 15 residues. Trimming took off 1 base at V and 8 bases at J, with 16 bases between the two ends. Authors' data handling: Reference gene primer amplification yielded estimated nucleated cell counts. Sequenced by immunoSEQ multiplex PCR; TCRdb stores in-frame clones only, minus some. V and J calls and clone size are copied from that table; D and trimming were computed from the DNA. The sample consists of approximately 26,000 clones, around 90% of them appearing once. Only one count was recorded for this clone.

Sequencing used peripheral blood. This TCR came from a woman aged 60-70 years with active COVID-19. This chain connects TRBV7-9 to TRBJ2-3; no firm D call. CDR3 DNA: TGTGCCAGCAGCTTAGTCTCAGGATCAGTAGGTACGCAGTATTTT. This codes for CASSLVSGSVGTQYF.